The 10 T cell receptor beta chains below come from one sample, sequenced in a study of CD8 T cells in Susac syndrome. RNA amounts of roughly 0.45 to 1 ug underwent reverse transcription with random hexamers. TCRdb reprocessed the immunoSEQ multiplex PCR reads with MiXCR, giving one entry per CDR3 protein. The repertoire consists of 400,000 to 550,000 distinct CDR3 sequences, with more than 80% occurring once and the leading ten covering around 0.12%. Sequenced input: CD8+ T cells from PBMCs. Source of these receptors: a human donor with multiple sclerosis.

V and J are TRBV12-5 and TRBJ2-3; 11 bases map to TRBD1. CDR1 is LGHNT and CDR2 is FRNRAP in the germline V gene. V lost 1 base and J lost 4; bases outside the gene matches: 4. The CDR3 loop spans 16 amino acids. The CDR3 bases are TGTGCTAGTGGTTTGGACGGACAGGGGGCATCAGATACGCAGTATTTT. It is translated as CASGLDGQGASDTQYF.

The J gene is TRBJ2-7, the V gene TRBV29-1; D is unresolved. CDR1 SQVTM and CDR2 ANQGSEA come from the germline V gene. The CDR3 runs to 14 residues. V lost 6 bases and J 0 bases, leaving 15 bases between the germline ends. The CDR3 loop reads CSVPKLTDSYEQYF. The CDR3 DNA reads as TGCAGCGTGCCCAAACTGACGGACTCCTACGAGCAGTACTTC.

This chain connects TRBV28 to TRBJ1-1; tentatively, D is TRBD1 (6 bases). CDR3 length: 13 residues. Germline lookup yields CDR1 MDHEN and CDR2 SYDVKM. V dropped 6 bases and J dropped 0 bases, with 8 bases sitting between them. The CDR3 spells CASRGHMNTEAFF. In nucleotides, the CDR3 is TGTGCCAGCAGGGGACATATGAACACTGAAGCTTTCTTT.

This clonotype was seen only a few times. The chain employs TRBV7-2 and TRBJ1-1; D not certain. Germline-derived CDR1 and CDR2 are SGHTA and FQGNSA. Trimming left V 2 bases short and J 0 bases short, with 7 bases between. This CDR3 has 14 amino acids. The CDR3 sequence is CASSLYSVNTEAFF. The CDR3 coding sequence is TGTGCCAGCAGCTTATATTCCGTGAACACTGAAGCTTTCTTT. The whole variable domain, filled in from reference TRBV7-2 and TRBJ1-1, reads GAGVSQSPSNKVTEKGKDVELRCDPISGHTALYWYRQSLGQGLEFLIYFQGNSAPDKSGLPSDRFSAERTGGSVSTLTIQRTQQEDSAVYLCASSLYSVNTEAFFGQGTRLTVV.

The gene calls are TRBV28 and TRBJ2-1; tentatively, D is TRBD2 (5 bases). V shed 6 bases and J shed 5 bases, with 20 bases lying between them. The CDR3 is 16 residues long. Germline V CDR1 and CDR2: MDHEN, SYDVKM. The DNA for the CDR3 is TGTGCCAGCAGCCGACGCCGAGAGGGCCGTCACAATGAGCAGTTCTTC. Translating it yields CASSRRREGRHNEQFF.

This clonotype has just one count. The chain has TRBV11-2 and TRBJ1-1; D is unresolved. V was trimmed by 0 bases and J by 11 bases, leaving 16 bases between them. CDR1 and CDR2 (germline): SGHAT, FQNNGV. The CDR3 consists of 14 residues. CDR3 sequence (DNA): TGTGCCAGCAGCTTAGAAACACCCTCCTTAGGTGCTTTCTTT. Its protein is CASSLETPSLGAFF.

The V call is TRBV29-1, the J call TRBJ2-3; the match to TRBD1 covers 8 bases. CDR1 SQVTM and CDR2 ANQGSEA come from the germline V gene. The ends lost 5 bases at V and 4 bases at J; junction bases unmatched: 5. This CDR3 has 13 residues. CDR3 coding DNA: TGCAGCGTTAGGACAGGGAGCGCAGATACGCAGTATTTT. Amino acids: CSVRTGSADTQYF.

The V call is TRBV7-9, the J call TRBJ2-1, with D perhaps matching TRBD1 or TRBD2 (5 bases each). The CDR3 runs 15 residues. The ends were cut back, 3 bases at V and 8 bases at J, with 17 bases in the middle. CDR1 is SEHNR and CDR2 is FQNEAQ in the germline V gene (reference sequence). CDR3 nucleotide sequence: TGTGCCAGCAGCTTCCCTCCGGGACCGCAGGATGAGCAGTTCTTC. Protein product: CASSFPPGPQDEQFF.

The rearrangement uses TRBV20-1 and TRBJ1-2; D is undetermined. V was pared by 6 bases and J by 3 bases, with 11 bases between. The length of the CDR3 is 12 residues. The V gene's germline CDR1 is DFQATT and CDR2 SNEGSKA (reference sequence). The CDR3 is CSASILDYGYTF. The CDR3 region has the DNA TGCAGTGCGTCGATCTTGGACTATGGCTACACCTTC.

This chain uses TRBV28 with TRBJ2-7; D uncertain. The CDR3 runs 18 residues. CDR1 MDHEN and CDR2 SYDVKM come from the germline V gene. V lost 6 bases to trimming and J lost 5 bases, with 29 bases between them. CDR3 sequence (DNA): TGTGCCAGCAGCTCAGTCGTGCAGGTAGCTCTAACAAACCACGAGCAGTACTTC. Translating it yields CASSSVVQVALTNHEQYF.